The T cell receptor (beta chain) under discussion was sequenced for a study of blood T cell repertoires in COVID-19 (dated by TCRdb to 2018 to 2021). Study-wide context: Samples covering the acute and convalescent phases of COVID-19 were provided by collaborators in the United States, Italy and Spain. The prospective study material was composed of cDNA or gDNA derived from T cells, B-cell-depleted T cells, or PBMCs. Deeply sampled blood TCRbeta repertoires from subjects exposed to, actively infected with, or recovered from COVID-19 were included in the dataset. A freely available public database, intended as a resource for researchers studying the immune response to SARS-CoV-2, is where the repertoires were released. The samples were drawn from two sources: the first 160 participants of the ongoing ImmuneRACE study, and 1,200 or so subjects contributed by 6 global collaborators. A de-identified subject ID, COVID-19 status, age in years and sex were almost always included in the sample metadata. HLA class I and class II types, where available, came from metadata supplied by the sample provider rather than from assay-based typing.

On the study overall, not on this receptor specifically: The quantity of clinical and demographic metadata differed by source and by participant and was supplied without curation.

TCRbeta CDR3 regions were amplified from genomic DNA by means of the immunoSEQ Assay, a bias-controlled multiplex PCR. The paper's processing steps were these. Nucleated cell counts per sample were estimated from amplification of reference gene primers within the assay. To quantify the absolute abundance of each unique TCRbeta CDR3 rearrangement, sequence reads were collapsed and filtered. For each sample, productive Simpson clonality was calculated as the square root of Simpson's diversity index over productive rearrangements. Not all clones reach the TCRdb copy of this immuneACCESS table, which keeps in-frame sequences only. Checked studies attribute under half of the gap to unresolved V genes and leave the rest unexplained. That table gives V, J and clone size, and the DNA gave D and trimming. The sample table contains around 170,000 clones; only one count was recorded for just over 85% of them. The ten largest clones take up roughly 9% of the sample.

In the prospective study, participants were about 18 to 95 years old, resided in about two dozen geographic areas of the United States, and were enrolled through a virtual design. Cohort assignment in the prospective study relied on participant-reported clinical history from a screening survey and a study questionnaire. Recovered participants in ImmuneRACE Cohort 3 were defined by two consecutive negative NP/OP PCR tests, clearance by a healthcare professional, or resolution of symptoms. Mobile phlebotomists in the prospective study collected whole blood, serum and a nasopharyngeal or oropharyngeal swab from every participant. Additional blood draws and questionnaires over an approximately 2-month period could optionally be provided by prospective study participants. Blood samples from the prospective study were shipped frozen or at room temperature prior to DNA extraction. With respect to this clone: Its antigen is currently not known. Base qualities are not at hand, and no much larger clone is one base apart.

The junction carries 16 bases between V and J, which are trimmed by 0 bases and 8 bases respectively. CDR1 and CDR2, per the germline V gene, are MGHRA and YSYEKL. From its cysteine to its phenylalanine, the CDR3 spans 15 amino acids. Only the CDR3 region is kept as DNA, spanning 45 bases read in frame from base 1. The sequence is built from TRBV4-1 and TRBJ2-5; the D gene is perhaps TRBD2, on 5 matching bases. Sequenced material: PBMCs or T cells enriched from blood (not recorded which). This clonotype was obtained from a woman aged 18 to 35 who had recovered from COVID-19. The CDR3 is CASSQESRVVATQYF. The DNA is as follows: TGCGCCAGCAGCCAAGAATCGAGGGTAGTGGCTACCCAGTACTTC.